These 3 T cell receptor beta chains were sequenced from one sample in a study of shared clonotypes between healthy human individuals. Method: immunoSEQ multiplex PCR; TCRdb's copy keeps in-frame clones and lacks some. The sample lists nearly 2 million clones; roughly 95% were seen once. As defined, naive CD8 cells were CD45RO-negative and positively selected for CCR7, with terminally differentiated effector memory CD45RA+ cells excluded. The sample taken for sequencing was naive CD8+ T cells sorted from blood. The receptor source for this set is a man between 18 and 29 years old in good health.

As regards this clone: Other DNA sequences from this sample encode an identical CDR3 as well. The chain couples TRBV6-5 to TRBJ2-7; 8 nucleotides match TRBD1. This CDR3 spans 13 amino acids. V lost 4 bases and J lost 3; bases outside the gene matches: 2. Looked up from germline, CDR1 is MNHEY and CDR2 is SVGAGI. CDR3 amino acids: CASSSGGSYEQYF. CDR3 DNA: TGTGCCAGCAGTTCAGGGGGCAGCTACGAGCAGTACTTC.

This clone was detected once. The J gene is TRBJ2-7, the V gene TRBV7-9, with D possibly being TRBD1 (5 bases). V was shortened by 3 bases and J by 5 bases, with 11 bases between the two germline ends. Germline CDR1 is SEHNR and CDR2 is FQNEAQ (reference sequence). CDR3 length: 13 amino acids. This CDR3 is CASSLPGFNEQYF. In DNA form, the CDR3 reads TGTGCCAGCAGCTTGCCAGGGTTCAACGAGCAGTACTTC.

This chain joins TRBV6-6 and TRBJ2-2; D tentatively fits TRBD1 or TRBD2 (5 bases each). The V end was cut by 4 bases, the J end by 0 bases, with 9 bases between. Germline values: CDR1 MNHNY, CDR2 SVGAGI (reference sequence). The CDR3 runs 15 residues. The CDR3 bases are TGTGCCAGCAGTTCGGGGACGACGAACACCGGGGAGCTGTTTTTT. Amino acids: CASSSGTTNTGELFF.